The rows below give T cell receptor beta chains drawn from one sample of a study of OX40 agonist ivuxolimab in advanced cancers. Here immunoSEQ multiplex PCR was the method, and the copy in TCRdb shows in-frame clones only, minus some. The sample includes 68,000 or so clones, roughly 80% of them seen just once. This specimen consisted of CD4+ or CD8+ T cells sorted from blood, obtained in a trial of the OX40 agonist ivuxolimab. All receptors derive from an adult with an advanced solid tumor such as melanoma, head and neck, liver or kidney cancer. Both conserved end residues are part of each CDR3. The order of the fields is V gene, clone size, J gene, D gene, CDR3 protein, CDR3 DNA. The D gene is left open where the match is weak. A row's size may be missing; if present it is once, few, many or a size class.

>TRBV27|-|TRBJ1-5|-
CASSFWYRDQPQHF
TGTGCCAGCAGTTTCTGGTACCGAGATCAGCCCCAGCATTTT
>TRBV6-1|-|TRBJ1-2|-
CASSEDAGTPYGYTF
TGTGCCAGCAGTGAAGATGCTGGGACACCCTATGGCTACACCTTC
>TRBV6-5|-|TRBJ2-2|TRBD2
CASRPTSGHGELFF
TGTGCCAGCAGACCCACTAGCGGCCACGGGGAGCTGTTTTTT
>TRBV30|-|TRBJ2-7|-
CAWRASYEQYF
TGTGCCTGGAGGGCATCCTACGAGCAGTACTTC
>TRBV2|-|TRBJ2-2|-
CASRPEATNTGELFF
TGTGCCAGCCGGCCCGAAGCTACAAACACCGGGGAGCTGTTTTTT
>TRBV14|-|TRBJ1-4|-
CASSHPYLPGLINEKLFF
TGTGCCAGCAGCCATCCATACCTCCCGGGACTGATTAATGAAAAACTGTTTTTT
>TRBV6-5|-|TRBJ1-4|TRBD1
CASSYLGQGLEKLFF
TGTGCCAGCAGTTACCTGGGACAGGGGCTAGAAAAACTGTTTTTT
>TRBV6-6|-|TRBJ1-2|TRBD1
CASRRTGGSIYGYTF
TGTGCCAGCAGGAGGACAGGGGGCTCTATATATGGCTACACCTTC
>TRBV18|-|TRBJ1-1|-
CASSPGQTFTEAFF
TGTGCCAGCTCACCAGGGCAAACTTTCACTGAAGCTTTCTTT
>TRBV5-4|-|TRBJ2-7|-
CASSVRTATLRGQYF
TGTGCCAGCAGCGTCCGGACAGCTACCCTACGAGGGCAGTACTTC
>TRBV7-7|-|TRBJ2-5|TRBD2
CASSLGVSSGGETQYF
TGTGCCAGCAGCTTAGGTGTCTCTAGCGGGGGGGAGACCCAGTACTTC
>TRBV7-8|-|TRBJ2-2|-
CASSSRLGNTGELFF
TGTGCCAGCAGCTCACGTCTAGGTAACACCGGGGAGCTGTTTTTT
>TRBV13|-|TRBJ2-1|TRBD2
CASSHLKELAGVQNEQFF
TGTGCCAGCAGCCACCTTAAAGAGCTAGCGGGGGTCCAAAATGAGCAGTTCTTC
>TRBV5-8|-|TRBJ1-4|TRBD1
CASSSGQGPEKLFF
TGTGCCAGCAGCTCGGGACAGGGTCCTGAAAAACTGTTTTTT
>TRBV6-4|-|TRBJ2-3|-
CASSDQLDTQYF
TGTGCCAGCAGTGACCAACTAGATACGCAGTATTTT
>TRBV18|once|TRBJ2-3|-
CASSPFRTIDTQYF
TGTGCCAGCTCACCCTTCAGGACCATCGATACGCAGTATTTT
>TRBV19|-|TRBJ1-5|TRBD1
CASSIGRGPGSNQPQHF
TGTGCCAGTAGTATAGGCAGGGGGCCCGGAAGCAATCAGCCCCAGCATTTT
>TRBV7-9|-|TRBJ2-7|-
CASSSSRTAIYEQYF
TGTGCCAGCAGCTCATCCAGGACAGCGATCTACGAGCAGTACTTC
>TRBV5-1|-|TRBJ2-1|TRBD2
CASRPELAGGYNEQFF
TGCGCCAGCAGACCCGAGCTAGCGGGGGGCTACAATGAGCAGTTCTTC
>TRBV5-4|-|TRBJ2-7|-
CASSLGVGAAEQYF
TGTGCCAGCAGCTTGGGGGTAGGGGCCGCCGAGCAGTACTTC
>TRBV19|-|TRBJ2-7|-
CASRRDTTYEQYF
TGTGCCAGTAGGAGGGACACCACCTACGAGCAGTACTTC
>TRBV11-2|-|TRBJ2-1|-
CASSQTWAENEQFF
TGCGCCAGCAGCCAGACGTGGGCGGAAAATGAGCAGTTCTTC
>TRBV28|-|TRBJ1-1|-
CASSLFTGPTEAFF
TGTGCCAGCAGTTTATTCACAGGGCCAACTGAAGCTTTCTTT
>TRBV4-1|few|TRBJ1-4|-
CASSPASFSLNEKLFF
TGCGCCAGCAGCCCCGCCAGTTTTTCCCTTAATGAAAAACTGTTTTTT